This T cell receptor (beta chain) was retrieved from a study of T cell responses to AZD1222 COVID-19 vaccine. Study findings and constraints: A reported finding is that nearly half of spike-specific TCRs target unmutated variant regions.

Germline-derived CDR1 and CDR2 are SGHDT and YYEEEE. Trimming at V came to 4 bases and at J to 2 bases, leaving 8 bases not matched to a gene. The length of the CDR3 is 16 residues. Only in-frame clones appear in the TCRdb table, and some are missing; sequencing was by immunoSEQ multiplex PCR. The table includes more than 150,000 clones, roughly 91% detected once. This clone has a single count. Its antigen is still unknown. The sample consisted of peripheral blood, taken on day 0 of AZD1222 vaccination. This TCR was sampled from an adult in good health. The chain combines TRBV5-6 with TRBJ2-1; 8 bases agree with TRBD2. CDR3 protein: CASSGGLATTYNEQFF. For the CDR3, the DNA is TGTGCCAGCAGCGGCGGACTAGCCACTACCTACAATGAGCAGTTCTTC. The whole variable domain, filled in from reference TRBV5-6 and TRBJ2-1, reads DAGVTQSPTHLIKTRGQQVTLRCSPKSGHDTVSWYQQALGQGPQFIFQYYEEEERQRGNFPDRFSGHQFPNYSSELNVNALLLGDSALYLCASSGGLATTYNEQFFGPGTRLTVL.